This T cell receptor beta chain was captured by sequencing in a study of CD8+ T cells in alopecia areata. Findings and caveats of the study: Scalp clonality and expanded CD8+ clones among the top 100 fell significantly with tofacitinib. Greater clonality was observed in lesional scalp samples, especially alopecia totalis/universalis, versus normal scalp.

Treatment defined: oral pan-JAK inhibitor, 5-10 mg twice daily. Sequencing relied on a cDNA template that was reverse transcribed from extracted RNA. Assay: immunoSEQ multiplex PCR; the TCRdb copy retains only in-frame clones and omits some. The table includes 110,000 or so clones, 56% detected once. From germline, CDR1 is SGHNT and CDR2 YYREEE (reference sequence). This CDR3 has 13 residues. Trimming at V came to 9 bases and at J to 3 bases, leaving 5 bases not matched to a gene. Comment on this clone: Its antigen is undetermined.

The chain joins TRBV5-4 to TRBJ2-2, with TRBD1 matching 7 bases. This sample comprised CD4+ T cells sorted from blood, obtained at week 24, from a patient treated with tofacitinib. The TCR was taken from a human donor with alopecia areata. In nucleotides, the CDR3 is TGTGCCACCGGACAGGACGACACCGGGGAGCTGTTTTTT. Encoded protein: CATGQDDTGELFF.